The source of this T cell receptor beta chain is a study of CD8 T cells in Susac syndrome. Study-wide results and limits: The TCR sequencing and HLA analysis in the study involved a relatively small number of individuals, as the study acknowledged.

When the RNA was reverse transcribed, random hexamers were used with an input of about 0.5 to 1 ug. From the immunoSEQ multiplex PCR reads, TCRdb called clonotypes with MiXCR, one entry per CDR3 protein. The sample comprises some 300,000 distinct CDR3 sequences, roughly 85% of which are singletons, and around 0.2% rests with the top ten. Notes on this clonotype: Its matching antigen is unknown.

Relapsing-remitting disease, either stable or active, was present in the multiple sclerosis controls, who were treatment-naive patients. Negative isolation yielded CD8+ and CD4+ T cells; FACS enriched TEMRA cells. CDR1 SGHRS and CDR2 YFSETQ come from the germline V gene. The ends were cut back, 4 bases at V and 0 bases at J, with 12 bases in the middle. This CDR3 spans 15 amino acids. The TCR originated in a human donor with multiple sclerosis. The rearrangement joins TRBV5-1 to TRBJ2-3; possible D gene TRBD1, 5 bases. The material sequenced was CD8+ T cells from PBMCs. The CDR3 is CASSLGHRSTDTQYF. The CDR3 region has the DNA TGCGCCAGCAGCCTCGGACACAGGAGCACAGATACGCAGTATTTT.